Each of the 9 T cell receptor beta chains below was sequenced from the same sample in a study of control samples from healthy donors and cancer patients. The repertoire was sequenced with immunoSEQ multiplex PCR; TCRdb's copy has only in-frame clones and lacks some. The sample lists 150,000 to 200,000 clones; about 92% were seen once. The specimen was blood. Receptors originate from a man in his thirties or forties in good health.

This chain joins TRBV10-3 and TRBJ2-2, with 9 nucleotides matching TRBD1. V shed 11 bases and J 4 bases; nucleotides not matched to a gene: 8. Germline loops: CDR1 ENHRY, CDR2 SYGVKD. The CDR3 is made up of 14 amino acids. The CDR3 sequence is CAATGQGTTGELFF. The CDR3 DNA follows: TGTGCCGCGACGGGACAGGGTACCACCGGGGAGCTGTTTTTT.

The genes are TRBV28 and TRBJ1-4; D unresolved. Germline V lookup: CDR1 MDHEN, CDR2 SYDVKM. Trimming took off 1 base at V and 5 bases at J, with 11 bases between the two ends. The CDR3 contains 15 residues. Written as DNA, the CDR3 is TGTGCCAGCAGTTTATATGTTGGTGCGAATGAAAAACTGTTTTTT. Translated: CASSLYVGANEKLFF. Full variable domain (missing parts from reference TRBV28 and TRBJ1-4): DVKVTQSSRYLVKRTGEKVFLECVQDMDHENMFWYRQDPGLGLRLIYFSYDVKMKEKGDIPEGYSVSREKKERFSLILESASTNQTSMYLCASSLYVGANEKLFFGSGTQLSVL.

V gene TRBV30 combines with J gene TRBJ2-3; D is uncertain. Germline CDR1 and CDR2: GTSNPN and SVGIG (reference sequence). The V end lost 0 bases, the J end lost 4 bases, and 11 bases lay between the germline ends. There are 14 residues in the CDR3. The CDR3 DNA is TGTGCCTGGAGTGTAGGAACGAGTCCAGATACGCAGTATTTT. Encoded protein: CAWSVGTSPDTQYF.

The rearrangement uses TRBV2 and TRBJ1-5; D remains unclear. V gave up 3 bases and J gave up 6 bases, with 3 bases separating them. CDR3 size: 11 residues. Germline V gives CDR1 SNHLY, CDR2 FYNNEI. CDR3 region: CASSDPQPQHF. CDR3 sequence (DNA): TGTGCCAGCAGTGACCCTCAGCCCCAGCATTTT.

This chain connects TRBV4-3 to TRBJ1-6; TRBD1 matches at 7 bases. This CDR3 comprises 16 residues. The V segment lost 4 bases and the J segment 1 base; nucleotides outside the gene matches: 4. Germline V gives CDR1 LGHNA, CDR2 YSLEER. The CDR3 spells CASSRDRASYNSPLHF. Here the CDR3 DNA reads TGCGCCAGCAGCCGAGACAGGGCGTCCTATAATTCACCCCTCCACTTT.

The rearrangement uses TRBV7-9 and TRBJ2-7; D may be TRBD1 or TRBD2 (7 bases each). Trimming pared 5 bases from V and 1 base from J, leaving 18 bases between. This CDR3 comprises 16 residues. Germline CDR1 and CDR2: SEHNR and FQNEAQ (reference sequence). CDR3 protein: CASSPSGGTASYEQYF. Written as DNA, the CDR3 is TGTGCCAGCAGCCCTAGCGGCGGGACAGCATCCTACGAGCAGTACTTC.

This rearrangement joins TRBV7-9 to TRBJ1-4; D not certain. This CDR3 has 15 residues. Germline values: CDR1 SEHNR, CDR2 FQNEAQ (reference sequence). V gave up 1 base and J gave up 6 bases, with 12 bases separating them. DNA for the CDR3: TGTGCCAGCAGCTTAGGACTCACCCTCGATGAAAAACTGTTTTTT. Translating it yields CASSLGLTLDEKLFF.

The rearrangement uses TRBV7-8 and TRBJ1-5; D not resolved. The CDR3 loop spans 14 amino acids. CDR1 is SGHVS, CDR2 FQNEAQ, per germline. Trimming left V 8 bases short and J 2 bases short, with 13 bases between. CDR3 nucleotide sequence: TGTGCCAGCTCAAGGGCTAGCGGCAATCAGCCCCAGCATTTT. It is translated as CASSRASGNQPQHF.

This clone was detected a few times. The CDR3 nucleotides read TGTGCCAGCAGCTTGAAATTGCGGGAGGGCTCAGATACGCAGTATTTT. Residues: CASSLKLREGSDTQYF. The rearrangement uses TRBV5-4 and TRBJ2-3; 9 nucleotides line up with TRBD2. The length of the CDR3 is 16 residues. The germline V gene encodes CDR1 SGHNT and CDR2 YYREEE (reference sequence). J lost 4 bases, V lost 1 base, and 7 bases had no gene match.